The T cell receptor (beta chain) described here comes from a study of blood T cell repertoires in COVID-19. Overall study context: COVID-19 samples, acute and convalescent, were from the United States, Italy and Spain. T cells, B-cell-depleted T cells, or PBMCs provided the cDNA or gDNA that served as material.

Germline V gene lookup returns CDR1 LNHDA and CDR2 SQIVND (reference sequence). Trimming pared 2 bases from V and 3 bases from J, leaving 14 bases between. CDR3 length: 15 residues. Authors' data handling: How many nucleated cells were present was estimated from reference gene primer amplification. Here immunoSEQ multiplex PCR was the method, and the copy in TCRdb shows in-frame clones only, minus some. The DNA gave D and trimming, while V, J and clone size come from that table. The repertoire holds just under 250,000 clones, with 86% as singletons. This clone has just one count. The receptor's source is a woman aged 30 to 39 who had recovered from COVID-19. The chain combines TRBV19 with TRBJ2-7, with D possibly being TRBD1 (5 bases). The source material was peripheral blood. CDR3 residues: CASSIIGQTNYEQYF. CDR3 coding DNA: TGTGCCAGTAGTATAATTGGACAAACCAACTACGAGCAGTACTTC.